This paragraph reports one TCR beta chain. Antigen specificity is unknown. The data are from a study of T-cell memory formation after mild COVID-19. Study-level information: Largely, the TCR clusters proved donor specific. Study-level results: Researchers report contracting CD4+ clones mostly in CM and EM, with CD8+ clones in EMRA. Clones that contracted from day 15 to 85 had balanced CD4/CD8; later expanders were CD4+ biased.

TCRdb reanalysed the 5' RACE reads using MiXCR and keeps one entry per CDR3 protein. The sample has around 200,000 distinct CDR3 sequences; under 12% are singletons. Trimming cost V 4 bases and J 5 bases; bases outside gene matches: 4. The length of the CDR3 is 13 residues. The V and J genes are TRBV12-3 or TRBV12-4 and TRBJ2-7, with 8 bases fitting TRBD1. The source of this sequence is a man aged 18 to 29 who had mild COVID-19 (a few samples of this study predate the infection). Cell type and time point are not known. Sequenced: PBMCs or a T cell subset sorted from them (not recorded which). CDR3 nucleotides: TGTGCCAGCAGTTACCAGGGGGCCCACGAGCAGTACTTC. This encodes CASSYQGAHEQYF.